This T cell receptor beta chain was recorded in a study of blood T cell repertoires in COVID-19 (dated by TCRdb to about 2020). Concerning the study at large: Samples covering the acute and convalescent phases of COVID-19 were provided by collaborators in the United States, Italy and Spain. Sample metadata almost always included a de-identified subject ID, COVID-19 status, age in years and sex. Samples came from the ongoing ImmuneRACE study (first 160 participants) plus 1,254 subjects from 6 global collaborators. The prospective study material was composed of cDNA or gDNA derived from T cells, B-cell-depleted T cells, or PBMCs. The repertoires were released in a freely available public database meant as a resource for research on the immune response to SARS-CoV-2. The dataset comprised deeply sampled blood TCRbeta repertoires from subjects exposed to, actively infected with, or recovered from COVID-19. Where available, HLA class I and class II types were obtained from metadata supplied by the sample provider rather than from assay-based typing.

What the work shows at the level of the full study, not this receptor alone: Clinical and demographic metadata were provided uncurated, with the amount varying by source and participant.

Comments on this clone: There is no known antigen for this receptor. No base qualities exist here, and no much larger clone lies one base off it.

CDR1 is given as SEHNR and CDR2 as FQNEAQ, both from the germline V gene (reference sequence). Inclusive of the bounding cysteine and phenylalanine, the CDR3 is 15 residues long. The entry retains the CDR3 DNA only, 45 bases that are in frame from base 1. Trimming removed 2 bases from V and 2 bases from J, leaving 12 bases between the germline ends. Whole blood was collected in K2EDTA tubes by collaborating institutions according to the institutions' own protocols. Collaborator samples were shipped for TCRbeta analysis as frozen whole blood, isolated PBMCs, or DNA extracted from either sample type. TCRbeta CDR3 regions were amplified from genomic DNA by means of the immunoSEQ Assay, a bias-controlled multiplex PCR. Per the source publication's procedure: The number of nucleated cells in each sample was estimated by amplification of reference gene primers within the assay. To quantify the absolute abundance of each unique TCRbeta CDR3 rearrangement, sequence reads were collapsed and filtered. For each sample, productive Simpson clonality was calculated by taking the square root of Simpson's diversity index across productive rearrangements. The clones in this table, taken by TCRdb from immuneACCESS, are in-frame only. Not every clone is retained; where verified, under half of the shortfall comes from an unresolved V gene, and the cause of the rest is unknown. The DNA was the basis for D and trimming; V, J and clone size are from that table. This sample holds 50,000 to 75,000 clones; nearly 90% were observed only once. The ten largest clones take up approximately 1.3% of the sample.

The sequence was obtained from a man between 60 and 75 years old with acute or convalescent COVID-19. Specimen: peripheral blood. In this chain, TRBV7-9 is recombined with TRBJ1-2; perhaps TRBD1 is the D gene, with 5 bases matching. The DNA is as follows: TGTGCCAGCAGCTTAATCGGGGGAAAAAACTATGGCTACACCTTC. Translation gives CASSLIGGKNYGYTF.